A single T cell receptor beta chain is shown here with its context. The CDR3 is made up of 12 amino acids. Germline V gene data show CDR1 as SQVTM and CDR2 as ANQGSEA. The trim removed 7 bases at V and 5 bases at J, leaving 5 bases unmatched. Using its own MiXCR run on the 5' RACE reads, TCRdb lists one record per CDR3 protein. The table records 650,000 to 750,000 distinct CDR3 sequences, over 20% of them present only once. These data originate in a study of identical twins. This sample also belongs to another study, concerning T cells expressing NK-cell markers.

This TCR was recovered from a woman between 18 and 29 years old in good health. The V gene is TRBV29-1, the J gene TRBJ2-1, with TRBD1 matching 7 bases. Sequenced material: PBMCs. The CDR3 spells CSGGQVDNEQFF. CDR3 nucleotide sequence: TGCAGCGGAGGACAGGTTGACAATGAGCAGTTCTTC.